One sample yielded the 32 T cell receptor beta chains listed below, sequenced in a study of prognosis after radiotherapy for stage I lung cancer. The study amplified the TCR beta CDR3 region from genomic DNA. This amplification was carried out by two rounds of multiplex PCR. Used in first-round PCR were primers specific to each TRBV and TRBJ gene. TCRdb processed the multiplex PCR reads anew with MiXCR; each CDR3 protein has one entry. The table records fewer than 20,000 distinct CDR3 sequences, 44% of them present only once. The sample here was PBMCs, taken before or after stereotactic body radiation therapy (not recorded which). These receptors were taken from a donor at least 50 years old with non-small cell lung cancer.

This chain uses TRBV6-1 with TRBJ2-1; 12 nucleotides match TRBD1. Trimming at V came to 8 bases and at J to 8 bases, leaving 7 bases not matched to a gene. CDR1 and CDR2 from the germline V gene are MNHNS and SASEGT. The CDR3 loop spans 14 amino acids. CDR3 protein: CASSRDRGRDEQFF. CDR3 DNA: TGTGCCAGCTCTCGGGACAGGGGGCGGGATGAGCAGTTCTTC.

The sample holds many counts of this clonotype. The chain combines TRBV18 with TRBJ1-5, with TRBD1 as a possible D gene (5 bases). Germline V gene lookup returns CDR1 KGHSH and CDR2 LQKENI. The CDR3 is 16 residues long. Deletions cut 2 bases from V and 4 bases from J, with 15 bases between. The DNA for the CDR3 is TGTGCCAGCTCACCATTCAGGGCCGGGAGTAATCAGCCCCAGCATTTT. It is translated as CASSPFRAGSNQPQHF.

This clonotype was counted a few times. The V call is TRBV9, the J call TRBJ2-1; 12 bases align to TRBD2. CDR3 length: 16 amino acids. Per germline, CDR1 SGDLS and CDR2 YYNGEE. J lost 2 bases, V lost 1 base, and 1 base had no gene match. The CDR3 nucleotides are TGTGCCAGCAGCGTACCTAGCGGGGGGGCCTACAATGAGCAGTTCTTC. This encodes CASSVPSGGAYNEQFF. Full variable domain (missing parts from reference TRBV9 and TRBJ2-1): DSGVTQTPKHLITATGQRVTLRCSPRSGDLSVYWYQQSLDQGLQFLIQYYNGEERAKGNILERFSAQQFPDLHSELNLSSLELGDSALYFCASSVPSGGAYNEQFFGPGTRLTVL.

Ten or more counts support this clonotype. V is TRBV20-1 and J is TRBJ1-2; a possible D gene is TRBD1 (6 bases). V was trimmed by 3 bases and J by 4 bases, leaving 18 bases between them. The CDR3 covers 15 residues. The germline gives CDR1 DFQATT, CDR2 SNEGSKA (reference sequence). The CDR3 region is CSARQGLPVGYGYTF. The CDR3 DNA is TGCAGTGCTAGGCAGGGGCTACCAGTAGGCTATGGCTACACCTTC.

This clonotype has at least ten counts. The chain uses TRBV4-1 and TRBJ1-2, with D perhaps matching TRBD1 (5 bases). The CDR3 has 14 residues. Germline V gene sequence: CDR1 MGHRA, CDR2 YSYEKL. Trimming cost V 1 base and J 4 bases, with 10 bases left between them. CDR3: CASSQVVQGYGYTF. In DNA, the CDR3 is TGCGCCAGCAGCCAAGTTGTTCAGGGCTATGGCTACACCTTC.

This clonotype was seen repeatedly, ten times or more. This chain links TRBV6-1 with TRBJ2-4; 10 bases line up with TRBD1. The trim removed 9 bases at V and 1 base at J, leaving 15 bases unmatched. In germline, CDR1 is MNHNS, CDR2 SASEGT. This CDR3 is built from 18 residues. The CDR3 coding sequence is TGTGCCAGTCGAAACGGGAGGACAGGGGGATCGGCCAAAAACATTCAGTACTTC. It codes for CASRNGRTGGSAKNIQYF.

This clonotype showed up many times. The chain is built from TRBV14 and TRBJ2-3; D may match TRBD1 or TRBD2 (5 bases each). Looked up from germline, CDR1 is SGHDN and CDR2 is FVKESK. V was shortened by 0 bases and J by 9 bases, with 16 bases between the two germline ends. This CDR3 comprises 15 residues. The CDR3 region is CASSQDSGDRRTQYF. The DNA for the CDR3 is TGTGCCAGCAGCCAAGATTCCGGGGACCGGCGGACGCAGTATTTT.

This clonotype occurred a few times. The J gene is TRBJ2-3, the V gene TRBV30; tentatively, D is TRBD2 (5 bases). V was cut by 5 bases and J by 3 bases, with 15 bases left in between. Germline CDR1 GTSNPN, CDR2 SVGIG (reference sequence). The CDR3 totals 14 residues. The CDR3 DNA reads as TGTGCCTGGGGCCGCGGGCTAGAGACAGATACGCAGTATTTT. This gives the protein CAWGRGLETDTQYF.

This chain connects TRBV5-1 to TRBJ2-3; D not resolved. The CDR3 loop spans 11 amino acids. Trimming took off 2 bases at V and 2 bases at J, with 0 bases between the two ends. Germline CDR1 SGHRS, CDR2 YFSETQ. CDR3 DNA sequence: TGCGCCAGCAGCTTCACAGATACGCAGTATTTT. Its translation: CASSFTDTQYF.

This clonotype showed up many times. The V gene is TRBV24-1, the J gene TRBJ2-5; a weak D match, TRBD2 (6 bases). Germline V gives CDR1 KGHDR, CDR2 SFDVKD. V was cut by 1 base and J by 1 base, with 9 bases left in between. This CDR3 has 15 amino acids. CDR3 sequence: CATSDLGGTQETQYF. CDR3 DNA: TGTGCCACCAGTGATTTAGGCGGGACCCAAGAGACCCAGTACTTC.

In its sample, this clonotype was seen many times. The chain recombines TRBV20-1 with TRBJ2-3; TRBD2 agrees at 12 bases. Germline V gene lookup returns CDR1 DFQATT and CDR2 SNEGSKA (reference sequence). The CDR3 totals 15 residues. J gave up 7 bases and V 3 bases, and 8 bases lay outside the gene matches. CDR3 nucleotides: TGCAGTGCTAGGCGACTAGCGGGGGAGGTGAATACGCAGTATTTT. Translating it yields CSARRLAGEVNTQYF.

This clonotype appeared a single time. Being one base from a much bigger clone, this may be a read error. V and J are TRBV29-1 and TRBJ2-5, with no clear D. Trimming stripped 4 bases from V and 2 bases from J, with 8 bases between. Germline V gene lookup returns CDR1 SQVTM and CDR2 ANQGSEA. The length of the CDR3 is 12 residues. CDR3 nucleotides: TGCAGCGTTGTGCGGCAGCAAGAGACCCAGTACTTC. Translating it yields CSVVRQQETQYF. The variable domain in full, completed from reference TRBV29-1 and TRBJ2-5, reads SAVISQKPSRDICQRGTSLTIQCQVDSQVTMMFWYRQQPGQSLTLIATANQGSEATYESGFVIDKFPISRPNLTFSTLTVSNMSPEDSSIYLCSVVRQQETQYFGPGTRLLVL.

This clonotype appeared many times. The V gene is TRBV10-3, the J gene TRBJ2-3; D is unresolved. CDR1 and CDR2 (germline): ENHRY, SYGVKD. The ends were cut back, 10 bases at V and 2 bases at J, with 16 bases in the middle. The CDR3 contains 14 residues. This CDR3 reads CATRSRSLTDTQYF. The CDR3 coding sequence is TGTGCCACCCGTTCCCGTTCCCTCACAGATACGCAGTATTTT.

In regard to this clonotype: This likely traces to a read error, being one base from a far larger clone. The conserved closing phenylalanine or tryptophan is absent in this CDR3, likely reflecting a read error. The gene calls are TRBV7-9 and TRBJ2-7; D not certain. With 2 bases removed from V and 4 bases from J, the gap between germline ends came to 6 bases. CDR3 length: 12 residues. Germline CDR1 is SEHNR and CDR2 is FQNEAQ (reference sequence). The CDR3 DNA follows: TGTGCCAGCAGCTTAACGAGGTACGAGCAGTACCTC. It translates to CASSLTRYEQYL.

The V call is TRBV19, the J call TRBJ1-1; a weak D match, TRBD1 (5 bases). Germline values: CDR1 LNHDA, CDR2 SQIVND (reference sequence). This CDR3 contains 14 residues. V was shortened by 6 bases and J by 5 bases, with 16 bases between the two germline ends. CDR3 amino acids: CASRYRVEGTEAFF. The CDR3 DNA follows: TGTGCCAGTAGATATCGGGTAGAGGGGACTGAAGCTTTCTTT.

Ten or more counts support this clonotype. The chain employs TRBV9 and TRBJ1-5, with D perhaps matching TRBD1 (6 bases). The CDR3 sequence is 14 residues long. Germline-derived CDR1 and CDR2 are SGDLS and YYNGEE. The V end was cut by 0 bases, the J end by 7 bases, with 11 bases between. The CDR3 bases are TGTGCCAGCAGCGTAGAGGGGGGGCACCAGCCCCAGCATTTT. Its translation: CASSVEGGHQPQHF.

With regard to this clonotype: The CDR3 does not close with the conserved phenylalanine or tryptophan, likely indicating a read error. This chain links TRBV20-1 with TRBJ2-1; D is unclear. In germline, CDR1 is DFQATT, CDR2 SNEGSKA (reference sequence). V shed 6 bases and J shed 1 base, with 16 bases lying between them. This CDR3 has 15 amino acids. This chain's CDR3 is CSANHGSKSYNEQFL. The CDR3 DNA sequence: TGCAGTGCGAATCACGGCAGCAAGTCCTACAATGAGCAGTTCCTC.

Concerning this clonotype: This could be a read error, since a much larger clone is one nucleotide away. The chain employs TRBV7-8 and TRBJ2-2, with 16 bases identical to TRBD2. The CDR3 extends over 16 amino acids. Per the germline V gene, CDR1 is SGHVS and CDR2 is FQNEAQ. The CDR3 is CVSSPGLAGGNGELFF. The CDR3 DNA follows: TGTGTCAGCAGCCCGGGACTAGCGGGAGGGAACGGGGAGCTGTTTTTT.

J is TRBJ2-1 and V is TRBV19, with TRBD2 identical over 13 bases. Germline CDR1 is LNHDA and CDR2 is SQIVND (reference sequence). The length of the CDR3 is 16 residues. After removal of 5 bases from V and 7 bases from J, the junction contained 8 bases not matched to a gene. CDR3 nucleotides: TGTGCCAGTAGTGGACTACTAGCGGGAGGGGATAATGAGCAGTTCTTC. It yields the protein CASSGLLAGGDNEQFF.

This clonotype was counted a few times. This may stem from a read error, because a much larger clone lies one nucleotide away. The rearrangement links TRBV7-7 to TRBJ2-5, with D unclear. Per the germline V gene, CDR1 is SSHAT and CDR2 is FNYEAQ (reference sequence). The CDR3 has 13 residues. The CDR3 nucleotides read TGTGCTAGCAGCGAAGTCCGGCAAGAGACCCAGTACTTC. It yields the protein CASSEVRQETQYF.

The rearrangement uses TRBV30 and TRBJ1-3, with D uncertain. V was shortened by 0 bases and J by 4 bases, with 16 bases between the two germline ends. Germline values: CDR1 GTSNPN, CDR2 SVGIG (reference sequence). The CDR3 covers 16 residues. The CDR3 protein is CAWSVRLGRTGNTIYF. Here the CDR3 DNA reads TGTGCCTGGAGTGTACGGCTTGGGAGGACCGGAAACACCATATATTTT.

This clonotype was seen at least ten times. In DNA, the CDR3 is TGTGCCAGCAGTAACCCGGGGCAGAACTATGGCTACACCTTC. Protein: CASSNPGQNYGYTF. The chain employs TRBV28 and TRBJ1-2, with D possibly being TRBD1 (5 bases). V gave up 5 bases and J gave up 2 bases, with 12 bases separating them. The germline V gene has CDR1 MDHEN and CDR2 SYDVKM. The CDR3 totals 14 residues.

The rearrangement joins TRBV30 to TRBJ2-7; a possible D gene is TRBD2 (5 bases). Germline V gives CDR1 GTSNPN, CDR2 SVGIG (reference sequence). This CDR3 contains 13 residues. V was cut by 2 bases and J by 1 base, with 9 bases left in between. The CDR3 region is CAWSLGGSYEQYF. The CDR3 bases are TGTGCCTGGAGTCTCGGAGGTTCCTACGAGCAGTACTTC.

At least ten counts were recorded for this clonotype. The gene calls are TRBV24-1 and TRBJ2-3, with 11 bases lining up with TRBD2. Trimming took 4 bases from V and 7 from J; bases not matched to a gene: 12. From germline, CDR1 is KGHDR and CDR2 SFDVKD. This CDR3 is 17 amino acids long. The CDR3 region has the DNA TGTGCCACCAGTGACCCAAAACTAGCGGGGGTGGGATATACGCAGTATTTT. Translated: CATSDPKLAGVGYTQYF.

In its sample, this clonotype is medium-sized. CDR3 protein: CASSDGGEQFF. The CDR3 DNA is TGTGCCAGCAGTGATGGAGGGGAGCAGTTCTTC. The chain combines TRBV6-1 with TRBJ2-1; TRBD2 is a possible D gene (6 bases). V lost 3 bases, J lost 10 bases, and 7 bases lay in between. Germline V gene data show CDR1 as MNHNS and CDR2 as SASEGT. The CDR3 extends over 11 amino acids.

This clonotype was picked up one time. The chain carries TRBV5-1 and TRBJ2-2, with TRBD2 matching over 7 bases. J gave up 4 bases and V 0 bases, and 3 bases lay outside the gene matches. CDR1 SGHRS and CDR2 YFSETQ come from the germline V gene. The CDR3 totals 15 residues. The CDR3, as DNA: TGCGCCAGCAGCTTGGACGGGGAGGGCACCGGGGAGCTGTTTTTT. This encodes CASSLDGEGTGELFF.

The sample holds many counts of this clonotype. CDR3 protein: CSARDYGYTF. Here the CDR3 DNA reads TGCAGTGCTAGGGACTATGGCTACACCTTC. This chain connects TRBV20-1 to TRBJ1-2; unclear D gene. The germline V and J ends were trimmed by 3 bases and 3 bases, with 2 bases remaining between them. CDR1 DFQATT and CDR2 SNEGSKA come from the germline V gene (reference sequence). The CDR3 totals 10 residues.

This clonotype was counted at least ten times. This sequence joins TRBV7-8 and TRBJ1-1; no clear D gene. V gave up 8 bases and J gave up 7 bases, with 14 bases separating them. CDR3 size: 12 residues. The germline CDR1 and CDR2 sequences are SGHVS and FQNEAQ. The CDR3 loop reads CASAGFRHEAFF. Written as DNA, the CDR3 is TGTGCCAGCGCGGGGTTCAGGCATGAAGCTTTCTTT. Full variable domain (outside the CDR3, taken from reference TRBV7-8 and TRBJ1-1): GAGVSQSPRYKVAKRGQDVALRCDPISGHVSLFWYQQALGQGPEFLTYFQNEAQLDKSGLPSDRFFAERPEGSVSTLKIQRTQQEDSAVYLCASAGFRHEAFFGQGTRLTVV.

This rearrangement joins TRBV7-2 to TRBJ2-7, with TRBD1 as a possible D gene (5 bases). Deletions cut 6 bases from V and 2 bases from J, with 14 bases between. From germline, CDR1 is SGHTA and CDR2 FQGNSA. The length of the CDR3 is 14 residues. CDR3 nucleotide sequence: TGTGCCAGCAGAATAGGGGCCGGACCCTACGAGCAGTACTTC. It yields the protein CASRIGAGPYEQYF.

The table lists this clonotype with a few counts. V gene TRBV27 combines with J gene TRBJ2-7, with unresolved D. The V gene lost 4 bases and the J gene lost 6 bases, with 10 bases spanning the gap. This CDR3 has 12 amino acids. The germline CDR1 and CDR2 sequences are MNHEY and SMNVEV (reference sequence). The CDR3 spells CASSYFPTEQYF. The CDR3 DNA is TGTGCCAGCAGTTATTTCCCCACCGAGCAGTACTTC.

This clonotype was recorded many times. The genes are TRBV4-1 and TRBJ2-5; D possibly corresponds to TRBD2 (6 bases). Germline CDR1 reads MGHRA; CDR2 reads YSYEKL. The CDR3 sequence is 17 residues long. The germline V and J ends were trimmed by 4 bases and 0 bases, with 18 bases remaining between them. This chain's CDR3 is CASSRTTGGNYQETQYF. The CDR3 DNA is TGCGCCAGCAGCCGAACAACTGGGGGGAATTACCAAGAGACCCAGTACTTC.

This clonotype appeared a few times. A far larger clone is just one base off, so this is likely a read error. V gene TRBV6-2 or TRBV6-3 combines with J gene TRBJ2-2; D call uncertain. The CDR3 is 14 residues long. Germline values: CDR1 MNHEY, CDR2 SVGEGT. The CDR3 DNA follows: TGTGCCAGCAGTTTACAGCTGAACACCTGGGAGCTGTTTTTT. Translation gives CASSLQLNTWELFF.